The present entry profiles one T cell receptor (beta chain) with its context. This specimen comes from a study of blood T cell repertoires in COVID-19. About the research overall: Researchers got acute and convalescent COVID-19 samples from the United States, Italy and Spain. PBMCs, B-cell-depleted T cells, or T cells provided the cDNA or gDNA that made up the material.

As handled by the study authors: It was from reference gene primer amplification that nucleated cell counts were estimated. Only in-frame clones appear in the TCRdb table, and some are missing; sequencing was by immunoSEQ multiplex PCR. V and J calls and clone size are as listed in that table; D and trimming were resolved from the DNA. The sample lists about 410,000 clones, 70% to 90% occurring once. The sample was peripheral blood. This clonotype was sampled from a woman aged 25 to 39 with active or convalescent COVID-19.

CDR3 residues: CASSYTSGGMGEQFF. The CDR3 nucleotides read TGTGCCAGCAGTTATACTAGCGGGGGAATGGGTGAGCAGTTCTTC. The chain uses TRBV6-6 and TRBJ2-1; 11 bases map to TRBD2. The germline CDR1 and CDR2 sequences are MNHNY and SVGAGI (reference sequence). Unmatched junction bases numbered 7, after V lost 3 bases and J lost 9 bases. This CDR3 is 15 amino acids long.